Reported below is one TCR beta chain. Its antigen is undetermined. This sample was taken from a study of beta chain features in type 1 diabetes. Study overall: Patients and healthy donors were similar in age, gender and cell yields. Study-level points and caveats: In the patient group, naive, central memory and Treg TCRB repertoires seemed more alike than in the healthy donor group. Moderately but significantly shorter TCRB CDR3s were found in Type 1 diabetes patients in all four CD4+ subsets.

The study reverse transcribed the entire isolated RNA, so it sequenced expressed TCRB transcripts. Method: immunoSEQ multiplex PCR; TCRdb's copy keeps in-frame clones and lacks some. Among more than 8,500 clones, around 78% were seen once, and the ten largest hold 1.4%. Via the markers CD45RO/CCR7/CD25/CD127/CD95/CD27, stem cell-like memory, regulatory, central memory and naive CD4+ cells were sorted. In germline, CDR1 is SGDLS, CDR2 YYNGEE. The CDR3 totals 14 residues. V lost 2 bases, J lost 3 bases, and 10 bases lay in between. The chain carries TRBV9 and TRBJ2-3; D is unresolved. This receptor was obtained from a young woman in good health. The specimen was Tregs from blood. CDR3 nucleotides: TGTGCCAGCAGCGTTGGTAGCCCTACAGATACGCAGTATTTT. Amino acid sequence: CASSVGSPTDTQYF.